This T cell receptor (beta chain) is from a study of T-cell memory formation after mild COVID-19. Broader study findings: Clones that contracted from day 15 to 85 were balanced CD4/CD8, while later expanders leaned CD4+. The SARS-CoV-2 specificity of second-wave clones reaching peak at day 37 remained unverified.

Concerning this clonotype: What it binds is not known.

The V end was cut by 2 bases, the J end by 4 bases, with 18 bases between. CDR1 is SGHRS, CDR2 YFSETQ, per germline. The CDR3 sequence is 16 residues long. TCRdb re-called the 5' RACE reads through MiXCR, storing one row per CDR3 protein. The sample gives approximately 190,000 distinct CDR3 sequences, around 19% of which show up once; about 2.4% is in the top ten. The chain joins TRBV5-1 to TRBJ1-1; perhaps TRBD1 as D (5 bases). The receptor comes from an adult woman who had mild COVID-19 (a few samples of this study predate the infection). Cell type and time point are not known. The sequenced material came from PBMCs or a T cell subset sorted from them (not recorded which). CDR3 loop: CASSFGTPDPLTEAFF. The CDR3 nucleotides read TGCGCCAGCAGCTTCGGGACTCCCGATCCCCTCACTGAAGCTTTCTTT.